Only a few counts were recorded for the clone carrying this T cell receptor beta chain. This sample was taken from a study of neurological immune-mediated disorders. This CDR3 is 14 amino acids long. The germline V gene encodes CDR1 LNHDA and CDR2 SQIVND (reference sequence). V lost 0 bases and J lost 10; bases outside the gene matches: 6. From the 5' RACE reads, TCRdb called clonotypes with MiXCR, one entry per CDR3 protein. The sample shows tens of thousands of distinct CDR3 sequences, approximately 10% of them seen only once. The sample taken for sequencing was PBMCs. The source of this sequence is a man aged 40-49 years in good health. This rearrangement joins TRBV19 to TRBJ1-1, with 9 positions matching TRBD1. CDR3 nucleotide sequence: TGTGCCAGTAGTATAGATCGGTGGACAGGGGCAGCTTTCTTT. Translating gives CASSIDRWTGAAFF.